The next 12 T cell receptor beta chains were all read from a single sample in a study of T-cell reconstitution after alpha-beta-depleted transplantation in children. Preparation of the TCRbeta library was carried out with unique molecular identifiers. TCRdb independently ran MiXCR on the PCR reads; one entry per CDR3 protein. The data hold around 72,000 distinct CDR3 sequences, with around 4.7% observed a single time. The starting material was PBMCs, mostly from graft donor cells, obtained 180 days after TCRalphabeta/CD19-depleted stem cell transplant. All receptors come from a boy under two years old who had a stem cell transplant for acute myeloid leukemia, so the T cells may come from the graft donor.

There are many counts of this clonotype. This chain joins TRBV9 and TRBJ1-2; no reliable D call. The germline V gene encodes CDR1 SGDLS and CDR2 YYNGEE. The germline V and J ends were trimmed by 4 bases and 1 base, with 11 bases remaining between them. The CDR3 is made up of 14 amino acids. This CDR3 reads CASSPPESNYGYTF. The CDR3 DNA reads TGTGCCAGCAGCCCCCCAGAGAGTAACTATGGCTACACCTTC.

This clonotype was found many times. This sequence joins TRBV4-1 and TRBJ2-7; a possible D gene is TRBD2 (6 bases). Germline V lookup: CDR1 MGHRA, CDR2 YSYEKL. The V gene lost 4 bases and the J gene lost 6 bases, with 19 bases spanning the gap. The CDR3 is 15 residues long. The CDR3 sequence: CASSLTARTNFEQYV. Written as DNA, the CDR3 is TGCGCCAGCAGCCTTACCGCAAGGACTAATTTCGAGCAGTACGTC.

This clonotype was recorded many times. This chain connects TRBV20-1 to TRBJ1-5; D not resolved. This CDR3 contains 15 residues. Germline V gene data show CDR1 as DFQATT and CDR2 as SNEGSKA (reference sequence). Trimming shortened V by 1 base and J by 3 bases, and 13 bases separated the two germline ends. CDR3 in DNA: TGCAGTGCTAGAGGAGGAGAAATCCTCAATCAGCCCCAGCATTTT. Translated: CSARGGEILNQPQHF.

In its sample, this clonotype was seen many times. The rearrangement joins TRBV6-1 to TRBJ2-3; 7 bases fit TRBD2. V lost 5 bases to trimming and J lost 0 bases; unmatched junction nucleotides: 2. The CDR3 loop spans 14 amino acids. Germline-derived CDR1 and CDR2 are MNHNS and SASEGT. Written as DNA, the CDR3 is TGTGCCAGCAGTCGACTAGCAAGCACAGATACGCAGTATTTT. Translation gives CASSRLASTDTQYF.

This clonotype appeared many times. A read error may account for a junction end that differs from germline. In DNA form, the CDR3 reads TGCGCCAGCAGCTCGGGTCCCCAAAAGACCCAGTACTTC. Translation gives CASSSGPQKTQYF. This chain joins TRBV5-1 and TRBJ2-5; D call uncertain. From germline, CDR1 is SGHRS and CDR2 YFSETQ. The CDR3 sequence is 13 residues long. The full variable domain, completed using reference TRBV5-1 and TRBJ2-5, is KAGVTQTPRYLIKTRGQQVTLSCSPISGHRSVSWYQQTPGQGLQFLFEYFSETQRNKGNFPGRFSGRQFSNSRSEMNVSTLELGDSALYLCASSSGPQKTQYFGPGTRLLVL.

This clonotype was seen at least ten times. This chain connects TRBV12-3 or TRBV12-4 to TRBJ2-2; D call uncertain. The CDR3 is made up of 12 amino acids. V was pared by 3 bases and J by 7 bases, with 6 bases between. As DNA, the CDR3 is TGTGCCAGCAGTTTCATGGACGGGGAGCTGTTTTTT. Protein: CASSFMDGELFF.

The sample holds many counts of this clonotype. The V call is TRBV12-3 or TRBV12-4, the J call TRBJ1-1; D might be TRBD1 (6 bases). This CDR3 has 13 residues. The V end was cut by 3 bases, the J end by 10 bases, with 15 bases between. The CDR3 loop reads CASSFKQGLVAFF. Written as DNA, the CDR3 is TGTGCCAGCAGTTTTAAACAGGGCCTTGTAGCTTTCTTT.

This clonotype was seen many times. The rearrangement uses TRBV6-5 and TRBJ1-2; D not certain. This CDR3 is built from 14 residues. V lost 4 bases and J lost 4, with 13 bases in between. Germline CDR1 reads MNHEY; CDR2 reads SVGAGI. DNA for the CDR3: TGTGCCAGCAGTTGGCGTCGGGTGGGCTATGGCTACACCTTC. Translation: CASSWRRVGYGYTF.

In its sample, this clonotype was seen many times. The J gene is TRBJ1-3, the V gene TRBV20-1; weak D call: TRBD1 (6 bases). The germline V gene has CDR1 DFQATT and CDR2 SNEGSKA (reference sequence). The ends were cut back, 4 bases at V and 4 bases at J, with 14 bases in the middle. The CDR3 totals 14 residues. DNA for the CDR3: TGCAGTGCTACAACAGGGACGAGGGGAAACACCATATATTTT. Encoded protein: CSATTGTRGNTIYF.

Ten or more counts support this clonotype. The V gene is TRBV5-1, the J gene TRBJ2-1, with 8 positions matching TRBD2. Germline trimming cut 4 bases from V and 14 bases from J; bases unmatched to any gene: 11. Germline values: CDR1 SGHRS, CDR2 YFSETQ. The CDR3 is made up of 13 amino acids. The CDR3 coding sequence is TGCGCCAGCAGCACCCGTGCCGGGGGGGGGAAGTTCTTC. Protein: CASSTRAGGGKFF.

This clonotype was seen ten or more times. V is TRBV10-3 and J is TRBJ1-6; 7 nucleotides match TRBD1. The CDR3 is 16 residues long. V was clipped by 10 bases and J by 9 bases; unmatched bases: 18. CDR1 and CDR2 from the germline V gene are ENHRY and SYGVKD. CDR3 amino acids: CATSRDPGQPSSPLHF. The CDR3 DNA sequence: TGTGCCACCTCACGGGACCCGGGACAGCCCAGTTCACCCCTCCACTTT.

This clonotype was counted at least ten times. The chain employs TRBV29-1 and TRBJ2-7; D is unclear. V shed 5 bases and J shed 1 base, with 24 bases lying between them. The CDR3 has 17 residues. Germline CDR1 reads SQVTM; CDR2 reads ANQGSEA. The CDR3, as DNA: TGCAGCGTTCATCCTCCGAATGCATTAGATATTTCCTACGAGCAGTACTTC. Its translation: CSVHPPNALDISYEQYF.